Detailed here is one T cell receptor beta chain. Antigen unknown. V was trimmed by 0 bases and J by 5 bases, leaving 21 bases between them. Germline V gene sequence: CDR1 SGHKS, CDR2 YYEKEE (reference sequence). The CDR3 covers 18 residues. The sample comes from a study of cytomegalovirus exposure and HLA in healthy donors. Study-wide results and limits: Earlier analysis found most TCR beta V segments productive about 90% or about 30% of the time.

13 Jbeta primers and 60 Vbeta primers were used for the PCR. Libraries were prepared by immunoSEQ multiplex PCR; TCRdb keeps only in-frame clonotypes and omits some of them. The sample shows 100,000 to 150,000 clones, 15% to 17% of them seen only once. Sequencing used PBMCs. This clonotype was sampled from a woman younger than 35 in good health and CMV-seronegative. The J gene is TRBJ1-5, the V gene TRBV5-5; D may be TRBD1 (5 bases). The CDR3 DNA reads TGTGCCAGCAGCTTGGCCCCGGGTGGAGAGGGGAGGGATCAGCCCCAGCATTTT. Its translation is CASSLAPGGEGRDQPQHF.